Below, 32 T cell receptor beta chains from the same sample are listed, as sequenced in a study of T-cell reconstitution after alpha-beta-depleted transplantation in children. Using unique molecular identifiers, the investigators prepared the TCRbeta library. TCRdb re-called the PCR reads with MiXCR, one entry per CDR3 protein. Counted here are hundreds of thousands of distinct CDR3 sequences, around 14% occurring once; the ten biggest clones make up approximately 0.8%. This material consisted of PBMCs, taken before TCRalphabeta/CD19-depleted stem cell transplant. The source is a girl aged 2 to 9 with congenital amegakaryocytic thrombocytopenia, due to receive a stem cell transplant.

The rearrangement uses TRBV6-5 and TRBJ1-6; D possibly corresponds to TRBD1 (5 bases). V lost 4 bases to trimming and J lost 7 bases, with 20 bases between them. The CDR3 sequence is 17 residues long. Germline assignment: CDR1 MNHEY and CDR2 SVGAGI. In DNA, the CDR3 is TGTGCCAGCAGTTCCTCCTTAAGGGGAGGAGGGAATTCACCCCTCCACTTT. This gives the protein CASSSSLRGGGNSPLHF.

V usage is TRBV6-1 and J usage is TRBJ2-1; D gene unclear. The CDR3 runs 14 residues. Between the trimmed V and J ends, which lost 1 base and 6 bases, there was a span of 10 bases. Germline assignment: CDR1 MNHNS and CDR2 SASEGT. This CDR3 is CASSEGWVGNEQFF. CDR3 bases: TGTGCCAGCAGTGAAGGGTGGGTCGGCAATGAGCAGTTCTTC.

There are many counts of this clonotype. CDR3 residues: CASSWSANEQFF. The CDR3 DNA follows: TGTGCCAGCAGCTGGAGCGCCAATGAGCAGTTCTTC. The V gene is TRBV7-2, the J gene TRBJ2-1; no reliable D call. With 4 bases removed from V and 6 bases from J, the gap between germline ends came to 7 bases. This CDR3 contains 12 residues. From germline, CDR1 is SGHTA and CDR2 FQGNSA.

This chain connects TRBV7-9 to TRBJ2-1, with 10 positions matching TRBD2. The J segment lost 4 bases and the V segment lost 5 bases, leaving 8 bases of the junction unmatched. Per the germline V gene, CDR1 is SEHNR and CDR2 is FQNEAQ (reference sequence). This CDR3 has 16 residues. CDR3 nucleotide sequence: TGTGCCAGCAGCACGAAGAGCGGGAGGGCGTACAATGAGCAGTTCTTC. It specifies CASSTKSGRAYNEQFF.

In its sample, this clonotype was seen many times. CDR3 nucleotide sequence: TGTGCCAGCAGCCCTCAGTTCTTC. It translates to CASSPQFF. J is TRBJ2-1 and V is TRBV7-2, with D hard to call. V was pared by 5 bases and J by 13 bases, with 3 bases between. The CDR3 is 8 residues long. From germline, CDR1 is SGHTA and CDR2 FQGNSA.

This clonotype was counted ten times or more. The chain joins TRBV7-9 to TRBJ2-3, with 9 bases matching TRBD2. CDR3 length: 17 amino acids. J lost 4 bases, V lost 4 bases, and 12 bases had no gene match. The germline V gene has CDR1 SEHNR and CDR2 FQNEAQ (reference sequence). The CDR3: CASSSPRLAGSADTQYF. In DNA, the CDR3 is TGTGCCAGCAGCTCCCCCCGGCTAGCGGGATCCGCAGATACGCAGTATTTT.

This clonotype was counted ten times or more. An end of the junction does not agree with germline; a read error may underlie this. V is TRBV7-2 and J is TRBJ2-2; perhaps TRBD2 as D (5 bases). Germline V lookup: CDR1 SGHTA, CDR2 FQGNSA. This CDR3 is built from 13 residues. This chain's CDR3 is CASSLAHTGELFF. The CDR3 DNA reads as TGTGCCAGCAGCCTAGCTCACACCGGGGAGCTGTTTTTT.

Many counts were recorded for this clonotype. The DNA for the CDR3 is TGCAGTGCAATAGCGGGAGGGCTGTACGAGCAGTACTTC. Protein sequence: CSAIAGGLYEQYF. V usage is TRBV20-1 and J usage is TRBJ2-7; 11 positions match TRBD2. Trimming at V came to 6 bases and at J to 4 bases, leaving 5 bases not matched to a gene. Germline CDR1 is DFQATT and CDR2 is SNEGSKA (reference sequence). The CDR3 extends over 13 amino acids.

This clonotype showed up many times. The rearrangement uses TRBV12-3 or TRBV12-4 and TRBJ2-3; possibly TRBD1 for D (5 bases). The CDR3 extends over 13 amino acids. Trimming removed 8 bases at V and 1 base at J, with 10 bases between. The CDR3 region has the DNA TGTGCCAGCGATGGGGCTCGCACAGATACGCAGTATTTT. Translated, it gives CASDGARTDTQYF.

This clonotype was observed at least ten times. CDR3 in DNA: TGTGCCAGCAGCCAAGTCTATGGCTACACCTTC. Its translation: CASSQVYGYTF. This chain connects TRBV7-9 to TRBJ1-2; D uncertain. Germline V CDR1 and CDR2: SEHNR, FQNEAQ (reference sequence). Trimming stripped 5 bases from V and 4 bases from J, with 5 bases between. The CDR3 is 11 amino acids.

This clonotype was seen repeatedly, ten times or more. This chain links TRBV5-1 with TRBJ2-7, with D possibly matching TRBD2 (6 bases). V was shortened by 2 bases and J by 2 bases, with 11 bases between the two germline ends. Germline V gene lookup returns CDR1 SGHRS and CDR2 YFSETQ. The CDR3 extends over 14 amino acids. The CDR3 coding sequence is TGCGCCAGCAGCTTCGCCAGCGGGCCCTACGAGCAGTACTTC. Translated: CASSFASGPYEQYF.

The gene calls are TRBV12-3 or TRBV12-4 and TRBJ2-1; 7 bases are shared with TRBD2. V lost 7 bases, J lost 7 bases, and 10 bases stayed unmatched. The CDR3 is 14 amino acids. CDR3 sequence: CASISGTKKNEQFF. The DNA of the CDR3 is TGTGCCAGCATATCCGGGACTAAGAAGAATGAGCAGTTCTTC.

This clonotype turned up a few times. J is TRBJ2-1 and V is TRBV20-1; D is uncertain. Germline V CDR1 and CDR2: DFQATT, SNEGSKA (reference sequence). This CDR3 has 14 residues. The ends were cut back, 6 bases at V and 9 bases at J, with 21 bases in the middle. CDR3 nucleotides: TGCAGTGCAAGCACGGCCCTCGGTCATCCTGAGCAGTTCTTC. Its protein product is CSASTALGHPEQFF.

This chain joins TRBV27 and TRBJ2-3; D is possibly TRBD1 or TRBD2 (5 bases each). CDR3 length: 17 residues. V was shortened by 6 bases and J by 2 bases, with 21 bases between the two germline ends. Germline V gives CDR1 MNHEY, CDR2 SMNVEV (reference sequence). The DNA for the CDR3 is TGTGCCAGCAGCCCTCGGGGACGGATCTCGTACACAGATACGCAGTATTTT. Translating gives CASSPRGRISYTDTQYF.

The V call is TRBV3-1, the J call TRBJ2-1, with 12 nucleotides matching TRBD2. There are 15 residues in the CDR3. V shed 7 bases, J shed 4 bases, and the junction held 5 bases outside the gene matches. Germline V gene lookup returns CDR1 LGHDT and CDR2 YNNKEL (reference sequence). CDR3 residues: CASTVTSGRYNEQFF. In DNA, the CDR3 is TGTGCCAGCACCGTTACTAGCGGGAGGTACAATGAGCAGTTCTTC.

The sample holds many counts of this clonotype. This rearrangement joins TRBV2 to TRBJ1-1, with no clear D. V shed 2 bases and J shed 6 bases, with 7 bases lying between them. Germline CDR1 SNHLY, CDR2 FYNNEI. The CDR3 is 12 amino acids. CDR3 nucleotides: TGTGCCAGCAGTGAATTGGAGCCTGAAGCTTTCTTT. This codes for CASSELEPEAFF. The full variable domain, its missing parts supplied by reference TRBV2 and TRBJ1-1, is EPEVTQTPSHQVTQMGQEVILRCVPISNHLYFYWYRQILGQKVEFLVSFYNNEISEKSEIFDDQFSVERPDGSNFTLKIRSTKLEDSAMYFCASSELEPEAFFGQGTRLTVV.

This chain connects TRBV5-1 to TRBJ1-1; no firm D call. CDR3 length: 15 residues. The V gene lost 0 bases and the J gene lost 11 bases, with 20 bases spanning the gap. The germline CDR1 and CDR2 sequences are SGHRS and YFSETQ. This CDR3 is CASSLGEPTLLGAFF. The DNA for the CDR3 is TGCGCCAGCAGCTTGGGGGAGCCGACCTTACTAGGGGCTTTCTTT.

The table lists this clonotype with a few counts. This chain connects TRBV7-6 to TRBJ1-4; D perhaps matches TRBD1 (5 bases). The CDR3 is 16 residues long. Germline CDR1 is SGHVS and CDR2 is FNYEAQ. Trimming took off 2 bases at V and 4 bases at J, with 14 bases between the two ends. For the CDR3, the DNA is TGTGCCAGCAGCTTAACTTTTGGGGGAAGTAATGAAAAACTGTTTTTT. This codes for CASSLTFGGSNEKLFF.

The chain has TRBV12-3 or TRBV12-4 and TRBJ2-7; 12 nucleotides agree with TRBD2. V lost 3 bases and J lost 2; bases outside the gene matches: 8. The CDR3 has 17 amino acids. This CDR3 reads CASSFQASGRDTYEQYF. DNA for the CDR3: TGTGCCAGCAGTTTTCAGGCTAGCGGGAGGGATACCTACGAGCAGTACTTC.

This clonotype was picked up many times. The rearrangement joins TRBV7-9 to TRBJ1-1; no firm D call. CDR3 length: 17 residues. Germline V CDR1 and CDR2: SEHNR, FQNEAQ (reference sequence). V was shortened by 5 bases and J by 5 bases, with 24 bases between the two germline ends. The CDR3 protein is CASSTGDRGLGWTEAFF. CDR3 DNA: TGTGCCAGCAGCACCGGAGACCGAGGCCTAGGTTGGACTGAAGCTTTCTTT.

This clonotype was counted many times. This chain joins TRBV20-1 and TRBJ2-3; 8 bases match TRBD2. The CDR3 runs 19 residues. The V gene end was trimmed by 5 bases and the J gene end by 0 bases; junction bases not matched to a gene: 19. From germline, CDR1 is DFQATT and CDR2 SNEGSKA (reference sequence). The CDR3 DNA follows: TGCAGTGCTTCAATCTTCAAAGATAGCGGGATGAAAAGCACAGATACGCAGTATTTT. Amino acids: CSASIFKDSGMKSTDTQYF.

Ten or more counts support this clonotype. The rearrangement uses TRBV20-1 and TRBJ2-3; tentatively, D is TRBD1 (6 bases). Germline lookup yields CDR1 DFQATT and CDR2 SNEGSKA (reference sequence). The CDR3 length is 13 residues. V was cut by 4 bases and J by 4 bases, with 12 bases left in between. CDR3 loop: CSAITGYSDTQYF. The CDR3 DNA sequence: TGCAGTGCTATAACAGGGTACTCAGATACGCAGTATTTT.

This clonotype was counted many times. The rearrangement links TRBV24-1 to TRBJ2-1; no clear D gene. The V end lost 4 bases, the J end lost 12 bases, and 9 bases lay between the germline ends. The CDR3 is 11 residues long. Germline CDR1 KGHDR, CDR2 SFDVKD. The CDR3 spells CATSDGGSQFF. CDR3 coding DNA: TGTGCCACCAGTGACGGCGGATCGCAGTTCTTC.

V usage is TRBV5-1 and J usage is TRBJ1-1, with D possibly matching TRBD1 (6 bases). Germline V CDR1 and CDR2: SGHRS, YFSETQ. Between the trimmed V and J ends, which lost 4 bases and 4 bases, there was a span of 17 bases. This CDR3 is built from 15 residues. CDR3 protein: CASSRGGGWPTEAFF. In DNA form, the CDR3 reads TGCGCCAGCAGCAGGGGGGGCGGATGGCCCACTGAAGCTTTCTTT.

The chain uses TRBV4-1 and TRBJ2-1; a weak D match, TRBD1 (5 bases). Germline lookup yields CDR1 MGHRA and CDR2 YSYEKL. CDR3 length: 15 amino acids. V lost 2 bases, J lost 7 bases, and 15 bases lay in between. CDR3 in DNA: TGCGCCAGCAGCCAACTAAGTCAGGGCAAAAATGAGCAGTTCTTC. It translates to CASSQLSQGKNEQFF.

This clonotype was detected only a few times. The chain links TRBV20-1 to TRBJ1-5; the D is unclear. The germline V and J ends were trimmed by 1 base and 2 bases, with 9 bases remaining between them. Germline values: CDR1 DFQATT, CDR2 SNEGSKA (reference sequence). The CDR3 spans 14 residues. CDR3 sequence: CSARGTGRNQPQHF. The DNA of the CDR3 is TGCAGTGCTAGAGGGACTGGGCGCAATCAGCCCCAGCATTTT.

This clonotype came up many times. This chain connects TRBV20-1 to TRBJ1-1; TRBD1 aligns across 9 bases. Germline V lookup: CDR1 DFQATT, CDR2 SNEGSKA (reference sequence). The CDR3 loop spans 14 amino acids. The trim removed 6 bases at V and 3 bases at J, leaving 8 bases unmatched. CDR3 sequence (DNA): TGCAGTGCCGGTTTCGACAGGGGGTACACTGAAGCTTTCTTT. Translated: CSAGFDRGYTEAFF.

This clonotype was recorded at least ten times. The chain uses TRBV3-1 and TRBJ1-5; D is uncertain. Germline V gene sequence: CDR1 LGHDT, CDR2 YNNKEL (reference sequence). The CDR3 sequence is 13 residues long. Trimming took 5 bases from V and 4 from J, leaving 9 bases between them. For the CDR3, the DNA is TGTGCCAGCAGCGCGACACGGAATCAGCCCCAGCATTTT. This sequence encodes CASSATRNQPQHF. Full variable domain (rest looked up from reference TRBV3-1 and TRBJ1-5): DTAVSQTPKYLVTQMGNDKSIKCEQNLGHDTMYWYKQDSKKFLKIMFSYNNKELIINETVPNRFSPKSPDKAHLNLHINSLELGDSAVYFCASSATRNQPQHFGDGTRLSIL.

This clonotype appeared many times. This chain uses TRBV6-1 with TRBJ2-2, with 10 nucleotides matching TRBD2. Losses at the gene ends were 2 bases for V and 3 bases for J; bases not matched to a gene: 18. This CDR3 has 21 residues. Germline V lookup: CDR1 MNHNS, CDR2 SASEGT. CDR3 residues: CASSEYGGPTSGTPHTGELFF. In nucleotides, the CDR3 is TGTGCCAGCAGTGAATATGGAGGTCCAACTAGCGGGACACCACACACCGGGGAGCTGTTTTTT.

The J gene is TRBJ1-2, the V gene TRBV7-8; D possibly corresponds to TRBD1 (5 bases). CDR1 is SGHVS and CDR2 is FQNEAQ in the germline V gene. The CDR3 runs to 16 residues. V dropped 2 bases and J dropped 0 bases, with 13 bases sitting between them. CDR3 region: CASSLSATEANYGYTF. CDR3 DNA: TGTGCCAGCAGCTTATCTGCGACAGAAGCTAACTATGGCTACACCTTC.

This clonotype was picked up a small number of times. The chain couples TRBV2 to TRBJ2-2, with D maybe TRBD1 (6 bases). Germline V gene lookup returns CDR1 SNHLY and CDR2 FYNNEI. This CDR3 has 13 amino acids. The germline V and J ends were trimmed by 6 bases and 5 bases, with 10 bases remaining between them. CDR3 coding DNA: TGTGCCAGCAGGGTCCAGGGGACCGGGGAGCTGTTTTTT. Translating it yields CASRVQGTGELFF.

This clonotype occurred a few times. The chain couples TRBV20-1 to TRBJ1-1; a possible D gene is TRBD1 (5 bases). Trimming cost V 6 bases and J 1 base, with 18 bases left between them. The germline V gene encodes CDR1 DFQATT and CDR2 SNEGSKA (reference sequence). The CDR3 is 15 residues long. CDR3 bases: TGCAGTGCAAAGTTCCCGGGACTTTCGAACACTGAAGCTTTCTTT. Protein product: CSAKFPGLSNTEAFF.